The source of this TCR beta chain is a study of blood T cells in healthy people across ages. Points from the study as a whole: In the absence of known donor CMV status, changes in expanded clonotypes were possibly confounded. Donors of long life had a larger count of naive CD4+ cells and greater diversity than aged donors. As age increased, TCR beta diversity per million T cells fell in a roughly linear fashion.

Concerning this clonotype: The antigen remains unidentified.

Sample-barcoded 5' priming and a J-beta primer mix drove a second PCR of roughly 7 to 11 cycles. TCRdb reanalysed the 5' RACE reads using MiXCR and keeps one entry per CDR3 protein. Altogether fewer than 1,000,000 distinct CDR3 sequences are present, roughly 44% being singletons, with the ten largest covering 15% to 25%. The V gene's germline CDR1 is MNHEY and CDR2 SVGEGT. CDR3 length: 17 amino acids. After removal of 7 bases from V and 1 base from J, the junction contained 15 bases not matched to a gene. V is TRBV6-2 or TRBV6-3 and J is TRBJ1-1; TRBD1 matches 7 bases. Sequenced sample: blood. The origin of this receptor is a man between 60 and 75 years old in good health. The CDR3 region has the DNA TGTGCCAGCACCCCAGGGGGGCAGGGGGATGAGAACACTGAAGCTTTCTTT. This sequence encodes CASTPGGQGDENTEAFF.